The 20 T cell receptor beta chains presented below share a single source sample, sequenced in a study of blood T cell repertoires in COVID-19. Generated by immunoSEQ multiplex PCR, the TCRdb table keeps only in-frame clones and is missing some. This repertoire shows 250,000 or so clones, approximately 84% found once; its top ten account for around 2%. Sample: PBMCs or T cells enriched from blood (not recorded which). The origin of the receptors is a man in his sixties who had recovered from COVID-19.

In this sample, this clone turned up a few times. The chain joins TRBV3-1 (or the pseudogene TRBV3-2) to TRBJ1-1, with a weak D call TRBD1 (5 bases). Germline loops: CDR1 LGHDT, CDR2 YNNKEL (reference sequence). The length of the CDR3 is 13 residues. Trimming shortened V by 1 base and J by 11 bases, and 14 bases separated the two germline ends. CDR3 nucleotides: TGTGCCAGCAGCCAAGCTAAGGGGAATCGGGCTTTCTTT. This sequence encodes CASSQAKGNRAFF.

The chain recombines TRBV19 with TRBJ1-5; TRBD1 matches 8 bases. The CDR3 loop spans 16 amino acids. V shed 10 bases and J 1 base; nucleotides not matched to a gene: 12. The germline CDR1 and CDR2 sequences are LNHDA and SQIVND (reference sequence). The CDR3 coding sequence is TGTGCCACCGCGACCGGACAGGGAATGAGCAATCAGCCCCAGCATTTT. Translating gives CATATGQGMSNQPQHF.

J is TRBJ1-3 and V is TRBV3-1 (or the pseudogene TRBV3-2); D is ambiguous. V was shortened by 1 base and J by 0 bases, with 10 bases between the two germline ends. Germline V CDR1 and CDR2: LGHDT, YNNKEL (reference sequence). This CDR3 is built from 16 residues. As DNA, the CDR3 is TGTGCCAGCAGCCAAGGGGCAGGTAGCTCTGGAAACACCATATATTTT. Translating gives CASSQGAGSSGNTIYF.

The rearrangement links TRBV7-2 to TRBJ2-1, with TRBD2 matching over 12 bases. Germline V lookup: CDR1 SGHTA, CDR2 FQGNSA. The V gene end was trimmed by 5 bases and the J gene end by 3 bases; junction bases not matched to a gene: 8. CDR3 length equals 17 residues. The CDR3 reads CASSPSRGLAGYNEQFF. The CDR3 DNA reads as TGTGCCAGCAGCCCGAGCCGGGGACTAGCGGGCTACAATGAGCAGTTCTTC.

V gene TRBV6-2 or TRBV6-3 combines with J gene TRBJ1-5; no reliable D call. Trimming cost V 2 bases and J 4 bases, with 9 bases left between them. Germline CDR1 reads MNHEY; CDR2 reads SVGEGT. This CDR3 spans 14 amino acids. CDR3 DNA sequence: TGTGCCAGCAGTTACCGCAAGGAGAATCAGCCCCAGCATTTT. Protein sequence: CASSYRKENQPQHF.

This chain uses TRBV2 with TRBJ1-5, with 8 nucleotides matching TRBD1. CDR1 is SNHLY and CDR2 is FYNNEI in the germline V gene. Unmatched junction bases numbered 10, after V lost 5 bases and J lost 4 bases. CDR3 size: 16 residues. As DNA, the CDR3 is TGTGCCAGCAGTCCTACCGACAGGGGAGGGAATCAGCCCCAGCATTTT. This gives the protein CASSPTDRGGNQPQHF.

Comments on this clone: Germline and junction disagree at one end, which may indicate a read error. The chain couples TRBV7-9 to TRBJ2-1; a weak D match, TRBD2 (6 bases). Germline CDR1 and CDR2: SEHNR and FQNEAQ (reference sequence). The CDR3 has 15 residues. In DNA, the CDR3 is TGTGCCAGCAGCCCACCGGGACTCTCCCACAATGAGCAGTTCTTC. Protein sequence: CASSPPGLSHNEQFF.

The V and J genes are TRBV7-9 and TRBJ1-1; D might be TRBD1 (5 bases). The germline V gene has CDR1 SEHNR and CDR2 FQNEAQ (reference sequence). The germline V and J ends were trimmed by 3 bases and 1 base, with 15 bases remaining between them. This CDR3 has 16 residues. The CDR3 DNA reads TGTGCCAGCAGCTTTAGAAATGGGGCGCCGAACACTGAAGCTTTCTTT. Amino acid sequence: CASSFRNGAPNTEAFF. The whole variable domain, remainder taken from reference TRBV7-9 and TRBJ1-1, is DTGVSQNPRHKITKRGQNVTFRCDPISEHNRLYWYRQTLGQGPEFLTYFQNEAQLEKSRLLSDRFSAERPKGSFSTLEIQRTEQGDSAMYLCASSFRNGAPNTEAFFGQGTRLTVV.

V is TRBV15 and J is TRBJ2-2; D may be TRBD2 (6 bases). Looked up from germline, CDR1 is LNHNV and CDR2 is YYDKDF (reference sequence). Deletions cut 0 bases from V and 3 bases from J, with 14 bases between. The CDR3 is 17 residues long. The CDR3 protein is CATSRDMRGKDTGELFF. The CDR3 nucleotides are TGTGCCACCAGCAGAGACATGCGGGGAAAGGACACCGGGGAGCTGTTTTTT.

The V and J genes are TRBV2 and TRBJ1-6, with D possibly being TRBD1 (6 bases). There are 14 residues in the CDR3. From germline, CDR1 is SNHLY and CDR2 FYNNEI. V lost 6 bases and J lost 8, with 14 bases in between. The CDR3 bases are TGTGCCAGCAGCGGTGAACAGGGATATTCACCCCTCCACTTT. It codes for CASSGEQGYSPLHF.

The gene calls are TRBV3-1 (or the pseudogene TRBV3-2) and TRBJ1-2; 8 positions agree with TRBD1. V lost 8 bases, J lost 0 bases, and 5 bases stayed unmatched. Germline CDR1 and CDR2: LGHDT and YNNKEL (reference sequence). This CDR3 is 14 amino acids long. CDR3 nucleotide sequence: TGTGCCAGCGGGGGGACAGGTTCTAACTATGGCTACACCTTC. It translates to CASGGTGSNYGYTF.

The rearrangement uses TRBV4-3 and TRBJ2-7, with no clear D. CDR1 is LGHNA, CDR2 YSLEER, per germline. This CDR3 contains 12 residues. Trimming removed 1 base from V and 7 bases from J, with 8 bases in between. CDR3 coding DNA: TGCGCCAGCAGCCAAGGCCCCGGTGAGCAGTACTTC. Protein sequence: CASSQGPGEQYF.

V gene TRBV10-3 combines with J gene TRBJ2-1, with D maybe TRBD2 (5 bases). The CDR3 covers 15 residues. Between the trimmed V and J ends, which lost 2 bases and 0 bases, there was a span of 8 bases. Germline V gene data show CDR1 as ENHRY and CDR2 as SYGVKD. CDR3 sequence: CAISERESSYNEQFF. CDR3 bases: TGTGCCATCAGTGAGAGGGAGAGCTCCTACAATGAGCAGTTCTTC.

V is TRBV4-3 and J is TRBJ1-2; 7 bases match TRBD1. V trimming: 0 bases; J trimming: 7 bases; junction bases outside the gene matches: 8. The CDR3 contains 15 residues. CDR1 LGHNA and CDR2 YSLEER come from the germline V gene. The CDR3 DNA reads TGCGCCAGCAGCCAAGATAGGGCAGGGGGAGTTGGCTACACCTTC. Residues: CASSQDRAGGVGYTF.

This clone was seen a single time. The genes are TRBV13 and TRBJ2-7; TRBD2 aligns across 14 bases. Germline trimming cut 4 bases from V and 0 bases from J; bases unmatched to any gene: 5. CDR1 is PRHDT, CDR2 FYEKMQ, per germline (reference sequence). The CDR3 has 17 amino acids. The DNA for the CDR3 is TGTGCCAGCAGCTGGTGGACTAGCGGGGGGTTCTCCTACGAGCAGTACTTC. Residues: CASSWWTSGGFSYEQYF.

The gene calls are TRBV3-1 (or the pseudogene TRBV3-2) and TRBJ1-1, with unresolved D. Trimming took off 5 bases at V and 6 bases at J, with 7 bases between the two ends. The CDR3 is 11 residues long. Per the germline V gene, CDR1 is LGHDT and CDR2 is YNNKEL (reference sequence). CDR3 in DNA: TGTGCCAGCAGCTCCGGGGCTGAAGCTTTCTTT. Translating it yields CASSSGAEAFF.

In this sample, this clone turned up a few times. The chain links TRBV24-1 to TRBJ2-5, with D possibly matching TRBD1 (6 bases). This CDR3 spans 13 amino acids. V dropped 4 bases and J dropped 5 bases, with 10 bases sitting between them. Germline CDR1 is KGHDR and CDR2 is SFDVKD. The CDR3 spells CATSERRGETQYF. CDR3 DNA: TGTGCCACCAGTGAACGCAGGGGCGAGACCCAGTACTTC.

The V and J genes are TRBV7-3 and TRBJ1-2; 7 bases are a match to TRBD1. The V gene's germline CDR1 is SGHTA and CDR2 FQGTGA. There are 15 residues in the CDR3. Germline trimming cut 1 base from V and 8 bases from J; bases unmatched to any gene: 10. The CDR3 reads CASSLNPGQPGGYTF. The CDR3 DNA is TGTGCCAGCAGCTTAAACCCGGGACAGCCTGGAGGCTACACCTTC.

V gene TRBV11-1 combines with J gene TRBJ1-2, with unresolved D. The germline gives CDR1 SGHAT, CDR2 FQDESV (reference sequence). Trimming shortened V by 2 bases and J by 0 bases, and 10 bases separated the two germline ends. This CDR3 contains 15 residues. Here the CDR3 DNA reads TGTGCCAGCAGCTTACTTCGGGGAGCTAACTATGGCTACACCTTC. The encoded protein is CASSLLRGANYGYTF.

The J gene is TRBJ2-5, the V gene TRBV7-9, with D possibly being TRBD2 (7 bases). The CDR3 length is 16 residues. The ends were cut back, 0 bases at V and 5 bases at J, with 16 bases in the middle. Germline lookup yields CDR1 SEHNR and CDR2 FQNEAQ (reference sequence). The CDR3 reads CASSLALGGGAETQYF. In DNA form, the CDR3 reads TGTGCCAGCAGCTTAGCCCTGGGAGGGGGGGCGGAGACCCAGTACTTC. Together with reference TRBV7-9 and TRBJ2-5, the CDR3 gives the full variable domain: DTGVSQNPRHKITKRGQNVTFRCDPISEHNRLYWYRQTLGQGPEFLTYFQNEAQLEKSRLLSDRFSAERPKGSFSTLEIQRTEQGDSAMYLCASSLALGGGAETQYFGPGTRLLVL.